This TCR beta chain was captured in a study of spatial heterogeneity in lung cancer. The overall study: An average of more than ten raw reads was observed per unique TCR and UMI combination.

Study findings and constraints: For expanded intratumoral alpha and beta TCRs, counts tracked tumor mutation counts. Alpha chains reached an estimated coverage of approximately 7% of tumor T cells, and beta chains about 13%.

Time point reported: sample taken at primary tumor resection. Samples were obtained from 65 to 80 donors, all untreated early-stage non-small cell lung cancer patients. TCRdb re-called the 5' RACE reads with MiXCR, one entry per CDR3 protein. This table holds 5,500 to 7,000 distinct CDR3 sequences, approximately 7.5% found once. This clonotype has at least ten counts. Its antigen is not identified. The sequence came from a female donor with early-stage non-small cell lung cancer. Source: lung tumor tissue, taken at surgery.

The CDR3 here is CASSVGTGFQPQHF. In DNA, the CDR3 is TGTGCCAGTAGTGTCGGGACAGGGTTTCAGCCCCAGCATTTT. The genes are TRBV19 and TRBJ1-5, with 9 nucleotides matching TRBD1. Germline-derived CDR1 and CDR2 are LNHDA and SQIVND (reference sequence). V lost 5 bases to trimming and J lost 6 bases; unmatched junction nucleotides: 5. The CDR3 has 14 amino acids.